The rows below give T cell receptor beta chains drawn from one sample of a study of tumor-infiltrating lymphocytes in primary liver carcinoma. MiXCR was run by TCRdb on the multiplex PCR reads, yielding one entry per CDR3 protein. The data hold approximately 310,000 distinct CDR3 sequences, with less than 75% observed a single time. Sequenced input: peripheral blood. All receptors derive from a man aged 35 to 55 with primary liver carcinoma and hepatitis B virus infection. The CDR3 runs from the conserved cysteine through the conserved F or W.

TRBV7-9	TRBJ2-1	CASSFPPLGSYNGQFF
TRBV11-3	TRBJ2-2	CASSRGRMNTGELLF
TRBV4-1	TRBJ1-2	CVSSQDVSSQANYGYTF
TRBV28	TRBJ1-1	CASSHWDGMNTEAFF
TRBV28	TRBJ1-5	CASSLRDRAQPQHF
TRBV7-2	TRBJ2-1	CASTVWASGRAPNEQFF
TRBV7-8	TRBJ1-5	CVSSLGRGQQPQHF
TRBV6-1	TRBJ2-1	CASSERQLVQFF
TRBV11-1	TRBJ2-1	CASSSSETPTHNEQFF
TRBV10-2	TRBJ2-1	CASSEYRTSWTFFYNEQFF
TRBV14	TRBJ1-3	CASSHRGSTGNTIYF
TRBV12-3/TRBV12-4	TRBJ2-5	CASSVTGQETQYF